This T cell receptor (beta chain) comes out of a study of blood T cell repertoires in COVID-19. V shed 2 bases, J shed 7 bases, and the junction held 10 bases outside the gene matches. Germline CDR1 and CDR2: LGHNT and FRNRAP. CDR3 length: 15 amino acids. TCRdb keeps only in-frame clones here, not all; method: immunoSEQ multiplex PCR. The table includes roughly 500,000 clones, more than 75% detected once. The TCR was taken from a woman aged 35 to 49 who had recovered from COVID-19. The genes are TRBV12-5 and TRBJ1-2; 7 bases align to TRBD1. Sequencing was performed on PBMCs or T cells enriched from blood (not recorded which). The CDR3 sequence: CASGLREGALGGYTF. In nucleotides, the CDR3 is TGTGCTAGTGGTTTGCGGGAGGGGGCCTTAGGTGGCTACACCTTC. Together with reference TRBV12-5 and TRBJ1-2, the CDR3 gives the full variable domain: DARVTQTPRHKVTEMGQEVTMRCQPILGHNTVFWYRQTMMQGLELLAYFRNRAPLDDSGMPKDRFSAEMPDATLATLKIQPSEPRDSAVYFCASGLREGALGGYTFGSGTRLTVV.